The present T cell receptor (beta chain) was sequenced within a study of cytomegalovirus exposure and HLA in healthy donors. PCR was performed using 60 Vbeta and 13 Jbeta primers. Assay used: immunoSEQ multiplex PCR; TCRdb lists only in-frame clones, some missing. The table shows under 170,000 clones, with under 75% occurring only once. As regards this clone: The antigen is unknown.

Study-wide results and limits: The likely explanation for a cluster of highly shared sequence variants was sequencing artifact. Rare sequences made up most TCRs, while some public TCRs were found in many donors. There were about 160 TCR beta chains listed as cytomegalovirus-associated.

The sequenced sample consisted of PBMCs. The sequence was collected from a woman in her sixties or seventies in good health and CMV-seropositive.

CDR3 residues: CASSQEPRVNSQTQYF. CDR3 in DNA: TGTGCCAGCAGCCAAGAACCGCGGGTTAATTCGCAGACCCAGTACTTC. The chain recombines TRBV4-2 with TRBJ2-5; maybe TRBD2 (5 bases). V was shortened by 0 bases and J by 6 bases, with 17 bases between the two germline ends. This CDR3 has 16 amino acids. Germline-derived CDR1 and CDR2 are LGHNA and YNFKEQ.